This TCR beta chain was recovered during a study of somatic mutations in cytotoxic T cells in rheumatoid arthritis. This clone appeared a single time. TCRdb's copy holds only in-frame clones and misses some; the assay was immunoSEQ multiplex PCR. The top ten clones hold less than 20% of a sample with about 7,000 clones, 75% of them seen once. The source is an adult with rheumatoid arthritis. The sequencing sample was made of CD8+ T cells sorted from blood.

CDR3 amino acids: CASSEQGAGANVLTF. CDR3 DNA: TGTGCCAGCAGTGAACAGGGGGCTGGGGCCAACGTCCTGACTTTC. The chain joins TRBV6-1 to TRBJ2-6; 7 nucleotides agree with TRBD1. Germline CDR1 MNHNS, CDR2 SASEGT. The V segment lost 2 bases and the J segment 2 bases; nucleotides outside the gene matches: 0. This CDR3 spans 15 amino acids.